This TCR beta chain was sequenced for a study of spatial heterogeneity in lung cancer. Turning to the study itself: Sequence detection consistently recorded a greater number of beta-chain than alpha-chain sequences. Matched bulk RNA-seq yielded a T cell module score, and TCR transcript counts in tumor regions correlated strongly with that score.

Time point denoted: sample taken at primary tumor resection. From tumor, nontumor lung or frozen PBMC, whole RNA was taken unsorted for sequencing. The CDR3 spans 12 residues. Deletions cut 2 bases from V and 7 bases from J, with 5 bases between. In germline, CDR1 is SGHTA, CDR2 FQGNSA. This clonotype has a count of ten or more. Its antigen is undetermined. A library made for alpha chains picked up this beta chain off target, so its size means little. MiXCR, applied by TCRdb to the 5' RACE reads, yields one record per CDR3 protein. Among 13,000 or so distinct CDR3 sequences listed, 4.5% to 7% were seen once. Study-wide findings and caveats: Tumor mutation count correlated with how many alpha and beta TCRs expanded intratumorally. Among tumor T cells, estimated coverage was roughly 7% for alpha chains and around 13% for beta chains.

The chain couples TRBV7-2 to TRBJ2-2; D is unresolved. Sample: lung tumor tissue, taken at surgery. This receptor was identified in a female donor with early-stage non-small cell lung cancer. CDR3 nucleotides: TGTGCCAGCAGCTTATCCGGCGGGGAGCTGTTTTTT. Its protein product is CASSLSGGELFF.